This entry describes one T cell receptor (beta chain). Its cognate antigen is unknown. TCRdb keeps only in-frame clones here, not all; method: immunoSEQ multiplex PCR. The sample lists around 79,000 clones, about nine tenths occurring once. The data were taken from a study of T cell responses to AZD1222 COVID-19 vaccine. Whole-study context: Second doses at about 4 or about 12 weeks were pooled. Whole-study results and caveats: Epitopes outside B.1.351 and B.1.1.7 mutated regions reportedly drew nearly half of spike TCRs. In all cases, repertoires were sampled only after the peak T cell response. It was only a handful of AZD1222 recipients who were seropositive at baseline.

This receptor was taken from an adult in good health. The starting material was peripheral blood, obtained on day 0 of AZD1222 vaccination.

The CDR3 loop reads CATSMGGGQAYEQYF. CDR3 DNA sequence: TGTGCCACCAGCATGGGTGGGGGCCAAGCCTACGAGCAGTACTTC. The V gene is TRBV15, the J gene TRBJ2-7, with TRBD1 as a possible D gene (6 bases). The CDR3 sequence is 15 residues long. V was clipped by 4 bases and J by 2 bases, with 15 bases between them. Germline CDR1 is LNHNV and CDR2 is YYDKDF (reference sequence).